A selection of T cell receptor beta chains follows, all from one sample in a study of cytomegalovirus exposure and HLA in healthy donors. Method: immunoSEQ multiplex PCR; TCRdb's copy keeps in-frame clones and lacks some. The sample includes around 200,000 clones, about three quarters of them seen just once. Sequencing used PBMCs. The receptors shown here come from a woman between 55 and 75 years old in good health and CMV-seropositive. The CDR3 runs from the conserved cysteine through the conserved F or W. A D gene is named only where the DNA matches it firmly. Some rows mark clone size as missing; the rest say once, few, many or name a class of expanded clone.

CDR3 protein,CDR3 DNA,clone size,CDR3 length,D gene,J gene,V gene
CASSIDRAGTEAFF,TGCGCCAGCAGCATCGACAGGGCGGGCACTGAAGCTTTCTTT,.,14,TRBD1,TRBJ1-1,TRBV5-1
CSARKDGRTFF,TGCAGTGCTAGAAAGGACGGGAGAACTTTCTTT,few,11,.,TRBJ1-1,TRBV20-1
CSVGYGGSTEAFF,TGCAGCGTTGGGTACGGCGGGTCCACTGAAGCTTTCTTT,.,13,.,TRBJ1-1,TRBV29-1
CASSLVAGGSEKLFF,TGTGCCAGCAGCTTAGTAGCGGGGGGAAGTGAAAAACTGTTTTTT,.,15,.,TRBJ1-4,TRBV7-6
CASSGTSGPGANVLTF,TGCGCCAGCAGCGGGACTAGCGGACCTGGGGCCAACGTCCTGACTTTC,few,16,TRBD2,TRBJ2-6,TRBV5-1
CASSVNDPLWTGDYGYTF,TGTGCCAGCAGCGTAAATGACCCCCTTTGGACAGGGGACTATGGCTACACCTTC,.,18,TRBD1,TRBJ1-2,TRBV9
CASSPEGSYEQYF,TGTGCCAGCAGCCCCGAGGGCTCCTACGAGCAGTACTTC,.,13,.,TRBJ2-7,TRBV5-4
CASSFLPSRETQYF,TGTGCCAGCAGTTTTCTTCCTAGCCGAGAGACCCAGTACTTC,.,14,.,TRBJ2-5,TRBV28
CASSPEFLAGNNEQFF,TGTGCCAGCAGCCCAGAGTTCCTAGCGGGGAACAATGAGCAGTTCTTC,.,16,TRBD2,TRBJ2-1,TRBV7-6
CASSSSTGVNSPLHF,TGTGCCAGCAGCTCGTCGACAGGGGTGAATTCACCCCTCCACTTT,.,15,TRBD1,TRBJ1-6,TRBV7-3
CASRSLDTQYF,TGCGCCAGCCGGAGCTTGGATACGCAGTATTTT,.,11,.,TRBJ2-3,TRBV5-1
CASSLAPSSEQFF,TGTGCCAGCAGCTTAGCCCCTAGCAGTGAGCAGTTCTTC,once,13,.,TRBJ2-1,TRBV7-9
CASRDSNRGRGTGELFF,TGTGCCAGCAGAGATTCAAACAGGGGGCGTGGCACCGGGGAGCTGTTTTTT,once,17,TRBD1,TRBJ2-2,TRBV28
CASSKQAGELFF,TGTGCCAGCAGCAAGCAGGCCGGGGAGCTGTTTTTT,.,12,.,TRBJ2-2,TRBV6-5
CASSPTGAVGEKLFF,TGTGCCAGCAGTCCAACAGGGGCGGTGGGTGAAAAACTGTTTTTT,.,15,TRBD1,TRBJ1-4,TRBV28
CASSLGEGLYGYTF,TGCGCCAGCAGCTTGGGGGAGGGCCTCTATGGCTACACCTTC,.,14,.,TRBJ1-2,TRBV5-1
CASSLAATGQWEQYF,TGCGCCAGCAGCTTGGCAGCGACAGGGCAGTGGGAGCAGTATTTC,.,15,TRBD1,TRBJ2-7,TRBV5-1
CASSLGRTSGSETQYF,TGTGCCAGCAGCTTGGGAAGGACTAGCGGGAGTGAGACCCAGTACTTC,.,16,TRBD2,TRBJ2-5,TRBV7-9
CAWSRDLNPNEQFF,TGTGCCTGGAGCCGGGATCTCAATCCCAATGAGCAGTTCTTC,few,14,.,TRBJ2-1,TRBV30
CASSSPHRDRQETQYF,TGTGCCAGCAGCTCGCCACATAGGGACAGACAAGAGACCCAGTACTTC,.,16,TRBD1,TRBJ2-5,TRBV5-4
CASSYWLGANTGELFF,TGTGCCAGCAGTTACTGGCTAGGGGCGAACACCGGGGAGCTGTTTTTT,.,16,.,TRBJ2-2,TRBV6-5
CASSRTGTLQQETQYF,TGTGCCAGCTCACGTACCGGGACTTTGCAACAAGAGACCCAGTACTTC,.,16,.,TRBJ2-5,TRBV18
CASSRDRGVYGYTF,TGTGCCAGCAGCAGAGACAGGGGGGTCTATGGCTACACCTTC,.,14,TRBD1,TRBJ1-2,TRBV27
CASSLTVLYGYTF,TGTGCCAGCAGCTTAACAGTTCTCTATGGCTACACCTTC,.,13,.,TRBJ1-2,TRBV5-8
CASSLTHIQPQHF,TGTGCCAGTAGCTTGACTCACATTCAGCCCCAGCATTTT,.,13,.,TRBJ1-5,TRBV19
CASTLSGSGSYNEQFF,TGTGCCAGTACCCTTAGCGGTAGTGGGTCCTACAATGAGCAGTTCTTC,.,16,.,TRBJ2-1,TRBV19
CASSHYRAGELFF,TGTGCCAGCTCCCACTACAGGGCTGGGGAGCTGTTTTTT,.,13,.,TRBJ2-2,TRBV18
CASSLRFGRGDEQFF,TGTGCCAGCAGCTTGCGGTTCGGGAGGGGGGATGAGCAGTTCTTC,.,15,TRBD2,TRBJ2-1,TRBV5-6
CASREGVLVNEQYF,TGTGCCAGCAGAGAGGGGGTCCTTGTGAACGAGCAGTACTTC,.,14,.,TRBJ2-7,TRBV6-1
CASSQEGQGGETQYF,TGTGCCAGCAGCCAAGAGGGTCAGGGGGGAGAGACCCAGTACTTC,.,15,.,TRBJ2-5,TRBV4-2
CASSFRAGGSTDTQYF,TGTGCCAGCAGCTTCCGAGCGGGGGGGAGCACAGATACGCAGTATTTT,once,16,TRBD2,TRBJ2-3,TRBV7-2
CASSLSASGYNEQFF,TGTGCCAGCAGCTTATCGGCTAGCGGATACAATGAGCAGTTCTTC,.,15,TRBD2,TRBJ2-1,TRBV11-3
CASSPRNAGQALETQYF,TGTGCCAGCTCACCTCGGAACGCTGGACAAGCTTTAGAGACCCAGTACTTC,.,17,.,TRBJ2-5,TRBV18
CASSFGQEVRAQYF,TGCGCCAGCAGTTTCGGACAGGAGGTGAGGGCCCAGTACTTC,.,14,TRBD1,TRBJ2-5,TRBV5-1
CALERSTTDTQYF,TGTGCCCTGGAGCGAAGTACCACAGATACGCAGTATTTT,.,13,.,TRBJ2-3,TRBV30